One sample yielded the 22 T cell receptor beta chains listed below, sequenced in a study of cytomegalovirus exposure and HLA in healthy donors. With 60 Vbeta and 13 Jbeta primers, the PCR was carried out. Using immunoSEQ multiplex PCR, the repertoire was profiled, and TCRdb retains in-frame clones only, with some absent. Among approximately 110,000 clones listed, less than 75% were seen once. The specimen sequenced was PBMCs. The receptor set was obtained from a woman aged 40-49 years in good health and CMV-seronegative.

CDR3 sequence reads: CASSQGTRQGQPQHF. For the CDR3, the DNA is TGCGCCAGCAGCCAAGGCACCCGACAGGGACAGCCCCAGCATTTT. The rearrangement links TRBV4-1 to TRBJ1-5, with 7 bases that match TRBD1. Per the germline V gene, CDR1 is MGHRA and CDR2 is YSYEKL. V gave up 1 base and J gave up 7 bases; unmatched junction bases: 7. The CDR3 runs to 15 residues.

V usage is TRBV6-4 and J usage is TRBJ2-7; 8 nucleotides align to TRBD2. After removal of 0 bases from V and 3 bases from J, the junction contained 7 bases not matched to a gene. Looked up from germline, CDR1 is MRHNA and CDR2 is SNTAGT. The CDR3 is 16 residues long. In nucleotides, the CDR3 is TGTGCCAGCAGTGACTCGACGCCGGGACTAGGCTACGAGCAGTACTTC. Its protein product is CASSDSTPGLGYEQYF.

Remarks on this clone: The junction departs from germline at one end; a sequencing error may be responsible. This rearrangement joins TRBV7-9 to TRBJ2-5; D remains ambiguous. Per the germline V gene, CDR1 is SEHNR and CDR2 is FQNEAQ (reference sequence). The CDR3 contains 15 residues. Here the CDR3 reads CASSLWIRDQEAQYF. The CDR3, as DNA: TGTGCCAGCAGCTTATGGATCCGCGACCAAGAGGCCCAGTACTTC.

This chain uses TRBV5-1 with TRBJ1-4; D ambiguous. Germline loops: CDR1 SGHRS, CDR2 YFSETQ. This CDR3 has 15 amino acids. Deletions cut 0 bases from V and 0 bases from J, with 6 bases between. CDR3 nucleotide sequence: TGCGCCAGCAGCTTGGAGGGAGCAACTAATGAAAAACTGTTTTTT. This codes for CASSLEGATNEKLFF.

This clone was observed a single time. One end of the junction fails to match germline, which may point to a read error. This rearrangement joins TRBV7-7 to TRBJ2-5; 9 nucleotides match TRBD2. CDR1 is SSHAT, CDR2 FNYEAQ, per germline (reference sequence). The CDR3 is made up of 16 amino acids. The CDR3 DNA is TGTGCTAGCAGCTTAGATGCGGCGGGAGGGCGGGAGACCCAGTACTTC. It yields the protein CASSLDAAGGRETQYF.

This clone was detected only once. V gene TRBV7-9 combines with J gene TRBJ1-3; D remains ambiguous. Germline CDR1 reads SEHNR; CDR2 reads FQNEAQ (reference sequence). Trimming stripped 0 bases from V and 0 bases from J, with 12 bases between. This CDR3 region has 17 residues. CDR3 amino acids: CASSLAGTRLSGNTIYF. As DNA, the CDR3 is TGTGCCAGCAGCTTAGCCGGCACCAGGCTCTCTGGAAACACCATATATTTT.

The chain couples TRBV2 to TRBJ2-5; a weak D match, TRBD1 (5 bases). The ends were cut back, 4 bases at V and 1 base at J, with 13 bases in the middle. Germline V lookup: CDR1 SNHLY, CDR2 FYNNEI. The length of the CDR3 is 15 residues. CDR3 amino acids: CASSGQTGGQETQYF. Here the CDR3 DNA reads TGTGCCAGCAGTGGGCAAACAGGCGGCCAAGAGACCCAGTACTTC.

The table lists this clone with a count of one. The CDR3 DNA reads as TGTGCCAGCAGACACCGGGACAGTCGGGACGAGCAGTACTTC. It yields the protein CASRHRDSRDEQYF. The genes are TRBV7-9 and TRBJ2-7, with 7 bases fitting TRBD1. The CDR3 runs 14 residues. CDR1 SEHNR and CDR2 FQNEAQ come from the germline V gene (reference sequence). V shed 6 bases and J 5 bases; nucleotides not matched to a gene: 10.

The V call is TRBV29-1, the J call TRBJ1-2, with D unclear. This CDR3 is 17 amino acids long. The germline V gene has CDR1 SQVTM and CDR2 ANQGSEA. V shed 4 bases and J shed 4 bases, with 25 bases lying between them. The DNA for the CDR3 is TGCAGCGTTGTTGAAAGTGTAGGTGCACGGAGGAGCTATGGCTACACCTTC. It is translated as CSVVESVGARRSYGYTF.

This clone came up once. This chain links TRBV5-1 with TRBJ2-1, with TRBD2 matching over 11 bases. The CDR3 is 17 residues long. CDR1 is SGHRS and CDR2 is YFSETQ in the germline V gene. V was clipped by 4 bases and J by 5 bases; unmatched bases: 11. Here the CDR3 reads CASSTSVGTSGNNEQFF. Here the CDR3 DNA reads TGCGCCAGCAGCACCTCTGTTGGGACTAGCGGTAACAATGAGCAGTTCTTC.

The chain carries TRBV6-5 and TRBJ2-7; maybe TRBD1 (6 bases). The CDR3 length is 14 residues. Trimming took off 2 bases at V and 3 bases at J, with 11 bases between the two ends. CDR1 MNHEY and CDR2 SVGAGI come from the germline V gene. CDR3 coding DNA: TGTGCCAGCAGTTACGGTCCAGGGGTCTACGAGCAGTACTTC. Its protein product is CASSYGPGVYEQYF.

V gene TRBV7-2 combines with J gene TRBJ1-4; the match to TRBD1 covers 7 bases. The CDR3 covers 14 residues. Germline CDR1 and CDR2: SGHTA and FQGNSA. J gave up 11 bases and V 1 base, and 7 bases lay outside the gene matches. The CDR3 region is CASSLGGRTGKLFF. CDR3 nucleotides: TGTGCCAGCAGCTTAGGAGGACGGACAGGCAAACTGTTTTTT.

The gene calls are TRBV27 and TRBJ2-1; D gene ambiguous. This CDR3 has 14 residues. Germline values: CDR1 MNHEY, CDR2 SMNVEV (reference sequence). Trimming shortened V by 3 bases and J by 7 bases, and 13 bases separated the two germline ends. CDR3 nucleotide sequence: TGTGCCAGCAGTTTGACCCTCGCGGCTAATGAGCAGTTCTTC. Its translation is CASSLTLAANEQFF.

The V and J genes are TRBV9 and TRBJ2-1; TRBD2 agrees at 13 bases. This CDR3 has 21 residues. In germline, CDR1 is SGDLS, CDR2 YYNGEE. V lost 2 bases to trimming and J lost 7 bases; unmatched junction nucleotides: 21. The CDR3 spells CASSVQGPGTSGKEIKNEQFF. Here the CDR3 DNA reads TGTGCCAGCAGCGTTCAGGGCCCCGGGACTAGCGGGAAGGAGATCAAAAATGAGCAGTTCTTC.

The chain recombines TRBV5-1 with TRBJ2-2; 13 bases fit TRBD2. CDR1 and CDR2 (germline): SGHRS, YFSETQ. V shed 4 bases, J shed 5 bases, and the junction held 14 bases outside the gene matches. CDR3 length: 19 residues. The CDR3 nucleotides are TGCGCCAGCAGCCCTCTAACTAGCGGGAGGGCCGATGGGACCGGGGAGCTGTTTTTT. This sequence encodes CASSPLTSGRADGTGELFF.

V is TRBV28 and J is TRBJ2-5; tentative D call: TRBD2 (5 bases). Deletions cut 3 bases from V and 9 bases from J, with 11 bases between. CDR1 is MDHEN and CDR2 is SYDVKM in the germline V gene. The CDR3 spans 12 residues. CDR3 nucleotides: TGTGCCAGCAGTTTCTTTCCCGGGGCCCAGTACTTC. Translation gives CASSFFPGAQYF.

The gene calls are TRBV9 and TRBJ2-6, with no clear D. V was clipped by 0 bases and J by 1 base, with 5 bases between them. The CDR3 is 15 amino acids. Germline CDR1 and CDR2: SGDLS and YYNGEE. CDR3 loop: CASSVAESGANVLTF. The DNA of the CDR3 is TGTGCCAGCAGCGTAGCAGAATCTGGGGCCAACGTCCTGACTTTC. Variable domain in full (rest from reference TRBV9 and TRBJ2-6): DSGVTQTPKHLITATGQRVTLRCSPRSGDLSVYWYQQSLDQGLQFLIQYYNGEERAKGNILERFSAQQFPDLHSELNLSSLELGDSALYFCASSVAESGANVLTFGAGSRLTVL.

V gene TRBV12-5 combines with J gene TRBJ2-7; 9 bases agree with TRBD1. Germline CDR1 and CDR2: LGHNT and FRNRAP. Trimming at V came to 2 bases and at J to 1 base, leaving 3 bases not matched to a gene. The CDR3 spans 15 residues. The chain's CDR3 is CASGLSQGASYEQYF. The CDR3 nucleotides are TGTGCTAGTGGTTTGTCACAGGGGGCATCCTACGAGCAGTACTTC.

V is TRBV6-5 and J is TRBJ1-1, with a tentative D call TRBD1 (6 bases). Germline loops: CDR1 MNHEY, CDR2 SVGAGI. This CDR3 is built from 16 residues. V gave up 2 bases and J gave up 1 base, with 14 bases separating them. The CDR3 sequence: CASSYLQGYENTEAFF. The CDR3 DNA is TGTGCCAGCAGTTACCTACAGGGTTACGAGAACACTGAAGCTTTCTTT.

This sequence joins TRBV9 and TRBJ1-1; 11 bases line up with TRBD1. This CDR3 has 14 amino acids. Germline lookup yields CDR1 SGDLS and CDR2 YYNGEE. V was clipped by 0 bases and J by 6 bases; unmatched bases: 1. The chain's CDR3 is CASSVGTGGSEAFF. CDR3 in DNA: TGTGCCAGCAGCGTAGGGACAGGGGGCTCTGAAGCTTTCTTT.

The chain employs TRBV5-6 and TRBJ1-6, with D possibly matching TRBD1 (6 bases). CDR1 and CDR2 (germline): SGHDT, YYEEEE. CDR3 length: 17 amino acids. Trimming removed 0 bases from V and 3 bases from J, with 13 bases in between. This CDR3 reads CASSLAQGGDYNSPLHF. The CDR3, as DNA: TGTGCCAGCAGCTTGGCTCAAGGGGGGGACTATAATTCACCCCTCCACTTT.

The chain is built from TRBV2 and TRBJ1-6, with D unresolved. The CDR3 is 13 amino acids. Trimming shortened V by 7 bases and J by 6 bases, and 10 bases separated the two germline ends. CDR1 and CDR2 from the germline V gene are SNHLY and FYNNEI. CDR3 amino acids: CASIEEGNSPLHF. The CDR3 DNA follows: TGTGCCAGCATCGAAGAGGGTAATTCACCCCTCCACTTT.